Presented here are 30 T cell receptor beta chains from one specimen sequenced in a study of siplizumab effects on memory and regulatory T cells. Libraries were prepared by immunoSEQ multiplex PCR; TCRdb keeps only in-frame clonotypes and omits some of them. The sample shows roughly 60,000 clones, approximately 95% of them seen only once. Sequencing was done on a sample of CD8+ T cells sorted from blood. The receptors originated from a human donor in good health.

The chain recombines TRBV28 with TRBJ2-1; D may be TRBD2 (6 bases). Germline loops: CDR1 MDHEN, CDR2 SYDVKM. V lost 3 bases to trimming and J lost 8 bases, with 11 bases between them. CDR3 size: 13 residues. CDR3 sequence: CASSFTGVDEQFF. CDR3 coding DNA: TGTGCCAGCAGTTTCACGGGGGTGGATGAGCAGTTCTTC.

CDR3 sequence reads: CASIRKRQGYEQYF. CDR3 DNA: TGTGCCAGCATTCGTAAGAGACAGGGCTACGAGCAGTACTTC. This chain uses TRBV9 with TRBJ2-7; TRBD1 matches 7 bases. Trimming at V came to 6 bases and at J to 3 bases, leaving 9 bases not matched to a gene. The CDR3 spans 14 residues. Germline lookup yields CDR1 SGDLS and CDR2 YYNGEE.

The chain carries TRBV13 and TRBJ1-4; D might be TRBD1 (5 bases). V gave up 5 bases and J gave up 7 bases, with 14 bases separating them. This CDR3 spans 14 amino acids. Per the germline V gene, CDR1 is PRHDT and CDR2 is FYEKMQ (reference sequence). CDR3 nucleotides: TGTGCCAGCAGCCGGGGGTCGGGTTTTGAAAAACTGTTTTTT. It is translated as CASSRGSGFEKLFF.

The V and J genes are TRBV4-2 and TRBJ1-3; D unresolved. The CDR3 has 16 residues. The ends were cut back, 0 bases at V and 0 bases at J, with 9 bases in the middle. CDR1 is LGHNA and CDR2 is YNFKEQ in the germline V gene. The CDR3 DNA follows: TGTGCCAGCAGCCAAGATAGGCAGGCCTCTGGAAACACCATATATTTT. It codes for CASSQDRQASGNTIYF.

The chain uses TRBV30 and TRBJ2-7; the D is unclear. This CDR3 contains 11 residues. Germline V gives CDR1 GTSNPN, CDR2 SVGIG (reference sequence). The V end was cut by 0 bases, the J end by 6 bases, with 6 bases between. CDR3 protein: CAWSVGLEQYF. CDR3 nucleotides: TGTGCCTGGAGTGTTGGTCTCGAGCAGTACTTC.

This clone was observed a single time. V and J are TRBV19 and TRBJ2-7, with 9 bases fitting TRBD2. The length of the CDR3 is 15 residues. Germline V lookup: CDR1 LNHDA, CDR2 SQIVND (reference sequence). Trimming at V came to 1 base and at J to 3 bases, leaving 4 bases not matched to a gene. CDR3 bases: TGTGCCAGTAGTATAGGCCTAGCGGGAAGCTACGAGCAGTACTTC. Protein: CASSIGLAGSYEQYF.

The chain uses TRBV4-1 and TRBJ1-1; D gene uncertain. This CDR3 is built from 13 residues. V lost 4 bases to trimming and J lost 7 bases, with 13 bases between them. Germline V CDR1 and CDR2: MGHRA, YSYEKL. CDR3 protein: CASSPPHESEAFF. As DNA, the CDR3 is TGCGCCAGCAGCCCCCCGCATGAGAGTGAAGCTTTCTTT.

The chain uses TRBV7-9 and TRBJ1-5; D unclear. This CDR3 contains 15 residues. Trimming removed 4 bases at V and 0 bases at J, with 10 bases between. Germline loops: CDR1 SEHNR, CDR2 FQNEAQ (reference sequence). Here the CDR3 DNA reads TGTGCCAGCAGCTCCACAGATTCTAGCAATCAGCCCCAGCATTTT. Translating gives CASSSTDSSNQPQHF.

The CDR3 DNA follows: TGTGCCAGCACCCTATTCATTGGGGCGGTCACAGATACGCAGTATTTT. Translation gives CASTLFIGAVTDTQYF. This chain connects TRBV5-4 to TRBJ2-3; D is perhaps TRBD1 (5 bases). Trimming removed 6 bases from V and 2 bases from J, with 19 bases in between. CDR3 length: 16 residues. CDR1 and CDR2 from the germline V gene are SGHNT and YYREEE (reference sequence).

This clone was detected a few times. The chain links TRBV9 to TRBJ2-2, with D perhaps given as TRBD1 or TRBD2 (5 bases each). CDR1 is SGDLS and CDR2 is YYNGEE in the germline V gene. The CDR3 spans 17 residues. V lost 3 bases and J lost 5, with 20 bases in between. This chain's CDR3 is CASSGPRDQKYTGELFF. The CDR3 DNA reads as TGTGCCAGCAGCGGCCCCCGGGACCAGAAATATACCGGGGAGCTGTTTTTT. The complete variable domain, with remaining parts taken from reference TRBV9 and TRBJ2-2, reads DSGVTQTPKHLITATGQRVTLRCSPRSGDLSVYWYQQSLDQGLQFLIQYYNGEERAKGNILERFSAQQFPDLHSELNLSSLELGDSALYFCASSGPRDQKYTGELFFGEGSRLTVL.

A single count supports this clone. This chain uses TRBV9 with TRBJ2-7; D may be TRBD1 or TRBD2 (5 bases each). The V end lost 0 bases, the J end lost 2 bases, and 12 bases lay between the germline ends. Germline CDR1 reads SGDLS; CDR2 reads YYNGEE. CDR3 length equals 15 residues. CDR3 sequence (DNA): TGTGCCAGCAGCGTAGATCCGGGACCGGCCTACGAGCAGTACTTC. Translation: CASSVDPGPAYEQYF.

This sequence joins TRBV18 and TRBJ2-5; D could derive from TRBD1 or TRBD2 (6 bases each). V gave up 8 bases and J gave up 4 bases, with 20 bases separating them. The CDR3 totals 15 residues. The V gene's germline CDR1 is KGHSH and CDR2 LQKENI. The DNA for the CDR3 is TGTGCCAGCCGAACGGTCGGGGGCGGCTTAGAGACCCAGTACTTC. It translates to CASRTVGGGLETQYF.

The V call is TRBV12-5, the J call TRBJ2-1; TRBD2 agrees at 14 bases. V shed 2 bases, J shed 7 bases, and the junction held 10 bases outside the gene matches. The length of the CDR3 is 18 residues. Germline CDR1 LGHNT, CDR2 FRNRAP. CDR3 in amino acids: CASGLQPLGTSGSNEQFF. The CDR3 region has the DNA TGTGCTAGTGGTTTGCAACCCCTAGGGACTAGCGGGAGTAATGAGCAGTTCTTC.

This chain connects TRBV6-6 to TRBJ1-1; the D is unclear. Trimming removed 6 bases at V and 7 bases at J, with 12 bases between. Germline lookup yields CDR1 MNHNY and CDR2 SVGAGI (reference sequence). This CDR3 is built from 12 residues. CDR3 sequence reads: CASRLDGLEAFF. The CDR3, as DNA: TGTGCCAGCAGACTGGACGGACTTGAAGCTTTCTTT.

The chain has TRBV14 and TRBJ2-7, with D maybe TRBD2 (6 bases). Germline V gene sequence: CDR1 SGHDN, CDR2 FVKESK. Deletions cut 7 bases from V and 1 base from J, with 14 bases between. This CDR3 spans 14 amino acids. The CDR3 region has the DNA TGTGCCAGCACCTACGGCGGGATATCCTACGAGCAGTACTTC. Residues: CASTYGGISYEQYF. Full variable domain (remainder filled in from reference TRBV14 and TRBJ2-7): EAGVTQFPSHSVIEKGQTVTLRCDPISGHDNLYWYRRVMGKEIKFLLHFVKESKQDESGMPNNRFLAERTGGTYSTLKVQPAELEDSGVYFCASTYGGISYEQYFGPGTRLTVT.

V and J are TRBV28 and TRBJ2-1; D gene unclear. Per the germline V gene, CDR1 is MDHEN and CDR2 is SYDVKM. The CDR3 runs to 14 residues. The V end was cut by 6 bases, the J end by 4 bases, with 13 bases between. The CDR3 reads CASRETGSYNEQFF. CDR3 nucleotide sequence: TGTGCCAGCAGGGAAACCGGAAGTTACAATGAGCAGTTCTTC.

The chain carries TRBV6-5 and TRBJ2-1, with TRBD2 matching over 8 bases. V lost 2 bases, J lost 8 bases, and 5 bases stayed unmatched. In germline, CDR1 is MNHEY, CDR2 SVGAGI. The CDR3 runs to 14 residues. The CDR3 DNA follows: TGTGCCAGCAGTTACGGCGGGAGGAGGGATGAGCAGTTCTTC. This codes for CASSYGGRRDEQFF.

CDR3 sequence reads: CASSSPRTGQETQYF. CDR3 bases: TGTGCCAGCAGTTCGCCTCGGACAGGGCAAGAGACCCAGTACTTC. V usage is TRBV28 and J usage is TRBJ2-5, with TRBD1 matching over 8 bases. Germline loops: CDR1 MDHEN, CDR2 SYDVKM. The CDR3 sequence is 15 residues long. Unmatched junction bases numbered 6, after V lost 4 bases and J lost 2 bases.

This rearrangement joins TRBV29-1 to TRBJ2-1; D unresolved. CDR3 length equals 12 residues. V was cut by 3 bases and J by 9 bases, with 12 bases left in between. The germline V gene has CDR1 SQVTM and CDR2 ANQGSEA. The CDR3 is CSVESRTGEQFF. CDR3 bases: TGCAGCGTTGAGTCCAGGACGGGTGAGCAGTTCTTC.

V and J are TRBV11-3 and TRBJ2-7; weak D call: TRBD1 (5 bases). The germline gives CDR1 SGHNT, CDR2 YENEEA. Trimming stripped 5 bases from V and 4 bases from J, with 15 bases between. This CDR3 has 14 residues. The CDR3 loop is CASSQGLRDYEQYF. The DNA of the CDR3 is TGTGCCAGCAGCCAGGGCCTAAGAGATTACGAGCAGTACTTC.

The chain recombines TRBV4-1 with TRBJ2-7, with D uncertain. Between the trimmed V and J ends, which lost 2 bases and 3 bases, there was a span of 14 bases. The germline V gene encodes CDR1 MGHRA and CDR2 YSYEKL. This CDR3 is built from 15 residues. The CDR3 DNA reads TGCGCCAGCAGCCAATCAAAGGGTCTCTACTACGAGCAGTACTTC. It encodes CASSQSKGLYYEQYF.

The V call is TRBV6-5, the J call TRBJ1-1; TRBD1 matches 12 bases. CDR3 length: 14 amino acids. The V segment lost 4 bases and the J segment 6 bases; nucleotides outside the gene matches: 3. The germline CDR1 and CDR2 sequences are MNHEY and SVGAGI. CDR3 bases: TGTGCCAGCAGTTTCGGGACAGGGGGCCCTGAAGCTTTCTTT. It is translated as CASSFGTGGPEAFF.

The V call is TRBV7-8, the J call TRBJ1-2, with 9 nucleotides matching TRBD1. The V gene end was trimmed by 4 bases and the J gene end by 3 bases; junction bases not matched to a gene: 6. The CDR3 totals 15 residues. Germline lookup yields CDR1 SGHVS and CDR2 FQNEAQ. The CDR3 DNA reads TGTGCCAGCAGCTACACGGGACAGGGATACTATGGCTACACCTTC. This sequence encodes CASSYTGQGYYGYTF.

The CDR3 is CASSERGETSYNEQFF. For the CDR3, the DNA is TGTGCCAGCAGTGAAAGGGGGGAGACTAGTTACAATGAGCAGTTCTTC. The gene calls are TRBV6-1 and TRBJ2-1; D is perhaps TRBD1 or TRBD2 (6 bases each). This CDR3 spans 16 amino acids. Germline CDR1 and CDR2: MNHNS and SASEGT. The ends were cut back, 2 bases at V and 4 bases at J, with 15 bases in the middle.

This clone was observed a single time. V is TRBV5-6 and J is TRBJ1-2, with TRBD1 identical over 8 bases. V lost 0 bases, J lost 5 bases, and 3 bases stayed unmatched. The CDR3 is made up of 14 amino acids. From germline, CDR1 is SGHDT and CDR2 YYEEEE. As DNA, the CDR3 is TGTGCCAGCAGCTTGGGACAGGGGCCATATGGCTACACCTTC. This translates into CASSLGQGPYGYTF.

This chain joins TRBV14 and TRBJ1-2, with D uncertain. This CDR3 is built from 13 residues. The germline CDR1 and CDR2 sequences are SGHDN and FVKESK. V was shortened by 0 bases and J by 6 bases, with 8 bases between the two germline ends. In DNA, the CDR3 is TGTGCCAGCAGCCAAGACAATAAGGATGGCTACACCTTC. Encoded protein: CASSQDNKDGYTF.

This CDR3 is CASSTIELNTEAFF. The DNA for the CDR3 is TGTGCCAGTAGCACTATCGAACTGAACACTGAAGCTTTCTTT. The rearrangement joins TRBV19 to TRBJ1-1; D remains unclear. This CDR3 has 14 residues. The V gene's germline CDR1 is LNHDA and CDR2 SQIVND (reference sequence). V was clipped by 6 bases and J by 0 bases, with 11 bases between them.

This sequence joins TRBV6-5 and TRBJ2-1; D remains unclear. V was trimmed by 6 bases and J by 4 bases, leaving 7 bases between them. Germline values: CDR1 MNHEY, CDR2 SVGAGI. The CDR3 loop spans 12 amino acids. DNA for the CDR3: TGTGCCAGCAGGGATGTTTACAATGAGCAGTTCTTC. Protein sequence: CASRDVYNEQFF.

CDR3 amino acids: CASTLEGDGNTEAFF. CDR3 nucleotide sequence: TGCGCCAGCACTCTCGAAGGGGACGGGAACACTGAAGCTTTCTTT. The rearrangement links TRBV5-1 to TRBJ1-1; possible D gene TRBD1, 5 bases. The germline gives CDR1 SGHRS, CDR2 YFSETQ. The germline V and J ends were trimmed by 6 bases and 1 base, with 16 bases remaining between them. This CDR3 has 15 residues.

J is TRBJ2-5 and V is TRBV15; tentatively, D is TRBD1 (5 bases). V shed 5 bases and J shed 2 bases, with 9 bases lying between them. CDR1 and CDR2 from the germline V gene are LNHNV and YYDKDF (reference sequence). The CDR3 is made up of 13 amino acids. The DNA of the CDR3 is TGTGCCACCAGCGGCACAGGACAAGAGACCCAGTACTTC. It codes for CATSGTGQETQYF.